Included here is one T cell receptor beta chain sequence, with context. Its antigen is undetermined. This specimen belongs to a study of PD-L1 blockade in urothelial cancer. Across the study: Between 0 and 3 chemotherapy regimens preceded treatment for each patient.

The CDR3 extends over 15 amino acids. The germline CDR1 and CDR2 sequences are LNHDA and SQIVND (reference sequence). With V trimmed by 2 bases and J by 5 bases, 5 bases remained unmatched. Study results and limitations: Clones that were tumor-associated expanded more in the blood of durable-benefit patients at 3 weeks.

Sequencing was performed with immunoSEQ multiplex PCR; in TCRdb, only in-frame clones are kept and a portion is missing. The table has more than 45,000 clones, 70% to 90% seen once. V usage is TRBV19 and J usage is TRBJ1-2; 10 bases line up with TRBD1. This TCR derives from a man older than 75 with urothelial cancer. Sequences were derived from PBMCs, sampled around atezolizumab (anti-PD-L1) treatment. This CDR3 reads CASSIRQGAGYGYTF. The CDR3 nucleotides are TGTGCCAGTAGTATACGACAGGGGGCCGGTTATGGCTACACCTTC.